This T cell receptor beta chain is drawn from a study of blood T cell repertoires in COVID-19. In germline, CDR1 is SSHAT, CDR2 FNYEAQ (reference sequence). The CDR3 has 15 amino acids. The method was immunoSEQ multiplex PCR; TCRdb's version includes in-frame clones alone and lacks a portion of them. The sample holds about 210,000 clones; 85% are singletons and the top ten take over 2%. This clone appeared once. A junction end diverges from the germline sequence, so it may reflect a read error. The clonotype was recovered from a woman aged 70-85 years with COVID-19, enrolled during active disease. Input material: peripheral blood. The V gene is TRBV7-7, the J gene TRBJ1-4; 8 nucleotides align to TRBD1. In nucleotides, the CDR3 is TGTGCTAGCAGCCCAGCAGGACAGGGAGTCGAAAAACTGTTTTTT. Its translation: CASSPAGQGVEKLFF.